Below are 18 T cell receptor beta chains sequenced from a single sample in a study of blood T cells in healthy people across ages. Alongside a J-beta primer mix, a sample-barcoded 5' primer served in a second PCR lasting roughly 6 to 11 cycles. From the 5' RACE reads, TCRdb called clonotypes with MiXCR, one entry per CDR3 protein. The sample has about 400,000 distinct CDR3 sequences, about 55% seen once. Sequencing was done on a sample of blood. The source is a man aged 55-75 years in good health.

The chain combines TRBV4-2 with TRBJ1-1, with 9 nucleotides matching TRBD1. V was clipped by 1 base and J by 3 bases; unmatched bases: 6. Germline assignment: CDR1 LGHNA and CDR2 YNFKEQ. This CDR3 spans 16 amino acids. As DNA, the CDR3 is TGTGCCAGCAGCCAAGTCCGGACAGGGGTGGACACTGAAGCTTTCTTT. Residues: CASSQVRTGVDTEAFF.

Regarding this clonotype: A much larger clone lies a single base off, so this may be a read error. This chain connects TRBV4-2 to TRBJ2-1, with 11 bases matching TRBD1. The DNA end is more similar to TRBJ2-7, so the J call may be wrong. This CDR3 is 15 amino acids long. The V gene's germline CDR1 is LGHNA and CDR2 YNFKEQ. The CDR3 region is CASSRPGQGDNEQYF. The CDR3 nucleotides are TGTGCCAGCAGCCGGCCGGGACAGGGGGACAATGAGCAGTACTTC.

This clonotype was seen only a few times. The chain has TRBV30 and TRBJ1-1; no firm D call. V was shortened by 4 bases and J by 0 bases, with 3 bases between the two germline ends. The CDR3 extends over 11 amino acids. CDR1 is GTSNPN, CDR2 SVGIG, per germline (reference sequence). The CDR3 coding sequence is TGTGCCTGGATGATGAACACTGAAGCTTTCTTT. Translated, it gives CAWMMNTEAFF. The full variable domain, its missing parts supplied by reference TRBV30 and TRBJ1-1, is SQTIHQWPATLVQPVGSPLSLECTVEGTSNPNLYWYRQAAGRGLQLLFYSVGIGQISSEVPQNLSASRPQDRQFILSSKKLLLSDSGFYLCAWMMNTEAFFGQGTRLTVV.

The CDR3, as DNA: TGTGCCAGCAGCCAGCTCGGGGGCGGAAGCTTCTACAATGAGCAGTTCTTC. It yields the protein CASSQLGGGSFYNEQFF. V is TRBV9 and J is TRBJ2-1; the D gene could be TRBD1 or TRBD2 (6 bases each). Germline V gene data show CDR1 as SGDLS and CDR2 as YYNGEE. The CDR3 spans 17 residues. The ends were cut back, 4 bases at V and 3 bases at J, with 20 bases in the middle.

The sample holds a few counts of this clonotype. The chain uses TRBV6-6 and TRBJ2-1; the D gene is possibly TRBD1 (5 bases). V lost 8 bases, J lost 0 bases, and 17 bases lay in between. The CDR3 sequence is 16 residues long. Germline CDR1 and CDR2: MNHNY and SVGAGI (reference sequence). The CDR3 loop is CASRVGASSSYNEQFF. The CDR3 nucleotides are TGTGCCAGCCGAGTAGGGGCCTCGAGCTCCTACAATGAGCAGTTCTTC.

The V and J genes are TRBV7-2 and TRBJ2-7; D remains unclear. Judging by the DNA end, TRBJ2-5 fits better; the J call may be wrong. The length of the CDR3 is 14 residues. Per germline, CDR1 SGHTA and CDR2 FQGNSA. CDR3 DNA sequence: TGTGCCAGCAGCTTAGGGGGTTCAGTGGCGACCCAGTACTTC. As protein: CASSLGGSVATQYF.

The DNA of the CDR3 is TGTGCCAGTAATTCCGGGGCAGATTCCTACAATGAGCAGTTCTTC. It is translated as CASNSGADSYNEQFF. The rearrangement joins TRBV19 to TRBJ2-1; the D gene could be TRBD1 or TRBD2 (5 bases each). Germline values: CDR1 LNHDA, CDR2 SQIVND (reference sequence). Trimming shortened V by 7 bases and J by 1 base, and 14 bases separated the two germline ends. This CDR3 spans 15 amino acids.

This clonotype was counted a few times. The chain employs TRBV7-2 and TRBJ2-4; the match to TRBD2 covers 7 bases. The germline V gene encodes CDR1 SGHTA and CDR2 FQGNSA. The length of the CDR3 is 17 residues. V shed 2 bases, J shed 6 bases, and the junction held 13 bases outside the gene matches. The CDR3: CASSLFSSGPRGNIQYF. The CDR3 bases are TGTGCCAGCAGCTTATTTTCTAGCGGCCCAAGGGGAAACATTCAGTACTTC.

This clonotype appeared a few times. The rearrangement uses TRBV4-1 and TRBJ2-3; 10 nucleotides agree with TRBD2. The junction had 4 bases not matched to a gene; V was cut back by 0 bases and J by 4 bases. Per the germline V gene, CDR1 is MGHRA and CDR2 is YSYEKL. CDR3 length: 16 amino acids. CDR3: CASSQEGSGRSDTQYF. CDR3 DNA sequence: TGCGCCAGCAGCCAAGAGGGTAGCGGGAGGTCAGATACGCAGTATTTT.

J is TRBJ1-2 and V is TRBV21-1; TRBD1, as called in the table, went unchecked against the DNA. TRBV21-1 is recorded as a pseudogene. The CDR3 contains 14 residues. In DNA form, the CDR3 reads TGTGCCAGCGGGCCCGGGACAGGGAGGGATGGCTACACCTTC. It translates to CASGPGTGRDGYTF.

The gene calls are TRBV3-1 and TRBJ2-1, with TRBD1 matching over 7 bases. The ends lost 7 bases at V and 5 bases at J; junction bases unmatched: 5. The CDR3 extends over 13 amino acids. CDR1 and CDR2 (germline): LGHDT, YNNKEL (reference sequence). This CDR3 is CASTLTGNNEQFF. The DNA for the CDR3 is TGTGCCAGCACCCTGACAGGGAACAATGAGCAGTTCTTC.

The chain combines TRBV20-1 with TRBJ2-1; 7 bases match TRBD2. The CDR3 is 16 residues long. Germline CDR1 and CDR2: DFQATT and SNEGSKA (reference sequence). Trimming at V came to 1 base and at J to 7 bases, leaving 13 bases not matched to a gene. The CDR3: CSARGPGGGPVNEQFF. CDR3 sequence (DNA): TGCAGTGCTAGAGGCCCCGGGGGAGGGCCGGTTAATGAGCAGTTCTTC.

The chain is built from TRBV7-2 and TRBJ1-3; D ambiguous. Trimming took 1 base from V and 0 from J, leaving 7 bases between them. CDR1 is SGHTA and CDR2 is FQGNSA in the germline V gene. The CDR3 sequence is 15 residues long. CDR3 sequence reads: CASSLVGSSGNTIYF. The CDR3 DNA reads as TGTGCCAGCAGCTTAGTGGGCAGCTCTGGAAACACCATATATTTT.

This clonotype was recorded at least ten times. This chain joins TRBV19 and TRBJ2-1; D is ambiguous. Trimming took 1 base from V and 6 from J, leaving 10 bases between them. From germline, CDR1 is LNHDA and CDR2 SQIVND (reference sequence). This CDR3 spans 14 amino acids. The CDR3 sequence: CASSIGLVRNEQFF. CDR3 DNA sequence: TGTGCCAGTAGTATAGGCCTAGTGCGCAATGAGCAGTTCTTC.

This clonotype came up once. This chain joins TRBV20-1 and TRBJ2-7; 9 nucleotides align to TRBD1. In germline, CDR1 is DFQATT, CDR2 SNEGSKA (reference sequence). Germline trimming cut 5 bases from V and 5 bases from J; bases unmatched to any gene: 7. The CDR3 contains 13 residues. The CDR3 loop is CSAPGTGLHEQYF. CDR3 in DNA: TGCAGTGCTCCGGGGACAGGGTTACACGAGCAGTACTTC.

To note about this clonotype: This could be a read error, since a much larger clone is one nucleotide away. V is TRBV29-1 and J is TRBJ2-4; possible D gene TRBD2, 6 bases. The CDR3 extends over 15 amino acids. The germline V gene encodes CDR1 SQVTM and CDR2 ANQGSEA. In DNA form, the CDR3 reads TGCTGCGTTGAAGTTGGCCGGGGGGCCAAAAACATTCAGTACTTC. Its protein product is CCVEVGRGAKNIQYF.

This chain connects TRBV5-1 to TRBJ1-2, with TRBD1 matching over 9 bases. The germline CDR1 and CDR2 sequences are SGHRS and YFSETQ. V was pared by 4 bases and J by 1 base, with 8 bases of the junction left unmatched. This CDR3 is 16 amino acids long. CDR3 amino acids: CASSQSTGGINYGYTF. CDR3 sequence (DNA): TGCGCCAGCAGCCAATCGACAGGGGGGATTAACTATGGCTACACCTTC.

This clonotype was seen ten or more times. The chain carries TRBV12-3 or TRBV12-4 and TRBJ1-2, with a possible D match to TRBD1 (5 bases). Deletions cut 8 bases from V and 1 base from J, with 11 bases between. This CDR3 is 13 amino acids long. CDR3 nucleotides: TGTGCCAGCGGGGGGGGGATTAACTATGGCTACACCTTC. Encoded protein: CASGGGINYGYTF.